Listed below are T cell receptor beta chains from one sample, sequenced in a study of blood T cell repertoires in COVID-19. Repertoires were generated with immunoSEQ multiplex PCR, while TCRdb's copy carries only in-frame clones and drops some. The sample holds roughly 160,000 clones; approximately 84% are singletons and the top ten take roughly 12%. Sequencing input: PBMCs or T cells enriched from blood (not recorded which). These receptors all stem from a man aged 50-59 years who had recovered from COVID-19. CDR3s leave out the opening cysteine and the closing phenylalanine or tryptophan. The order of the fields is CDR3 protein, V gene, J gene, clone size. The size entry is marked missing in some rows and otherwise reads once, few, many or a size class.

CDR3aa: ASSGGAASLFGYT; v_gene: TRBV27; j_gene: TRBJ1-2; abundance: once
CDR3aa: ASSLIRDRNTEAF; v_gene: TRBV7-9; j_gene: TRBJ1-1; abundance: NA
CDR3aa: ASSGGGALNEQF; v_gene: TRBV5-6; j_gene: TRBJ2-1; abundance: NA
CDR3aa: ASRPSGVETQY; v_gene: TRBV2; j_gene: TRBJ2-5; abundance: NA
CDR3aa: SAGQGMNTEAF; v_gene: TRBV29-1; j_gene: TRBJ1-1; abundance: once
CDR3aa: ASTDGRGNSPLH; v_gene: TRBV6-5; j_gene: TRBJ1-6; abundance: NA
CDR3aa: ASSVGGGREPPQF; v_gene: TRBV9; j_gene: TRBJ2-1; abundance: NA
CDR3aa: ASSLARGGAEAF; v_gene: TRBV11-2; j_gene: TRBJ1-1; abundance: NA
CDR3aa: ASRAGGLDTQY; v_gene: TRBV19; j_gene: TRBJ2-3; abundance: NA
CDR3aa: ASAYRGMNTEAF; v_gene: TRBV2; j_gene: TRBJ1-1; abundance: NA
CDR3aa: ASSAPGGGDEKLF; v_gene: TRBV6-4; j_gene: TRBJ1-4; abundance: NA
CDR3aa: ASSYQGGGQPQH; v_gene: TRBV6-2/TRBV6-3; j_gene: TRBJ1-5; abundance: NA
CDR3aa: ASSPGGQSTDTQY; v_gene: TRBV5-1; j_gene: TRBJ2-3; abundance: NA
CDR3aa: ASSLDGGALVQETQY; v_gene: TRBV11-2; j_gene: TRBJ2-5; abundance: once
CDR3aa: ASSAPGLQDNEQF; v_gene: TRBV9; j_gene: TRBJ2-1; abundance: NA
CDR3aa: ASSSSGMDYGYT; v_gene: TRBV28; j_gene: TRBJ1-2; abundance: NA
CDR3aa: ASSSTGYGYT; v_gene: TRBV7-9; j_gene: TRBJ1-2; abundance: NA
CDR3aa: SASWGEAYNEQF; v_gene: TRBV20-1; j_gene: TRBJ2-1; abundance: NA
CDR3aa: ASSQEGLAPGELF; v_gene: TRBV4-3; j_gene: TRBJ2-2; abundance: once
CDR3aa: ASSGAANYGYT; v_gene: TRBV5-1; j_gene: TRBJ1-2; abundance: NA
CDR3aa: ASSFREGTEAF; v_gene: TRBV7-8; j_gene: TRBJ1-1; abundance: once
CDR3aa: ASSRRQAPSRADTQY; v_gene: TRBV27; j_gene: TRBJ2-3; abundance: NA
CDR3aa: ASSNTRRREPQH; v_gene: TRBV4-1; j_gene: TRBJ1-5; abundance: once
CDR3aa: ASSPAGSGNTIY; v_gene: TRBV28; j_gene: TRBJ1-3; abundance: once
CDR3aa: ASALGSNQPQH; v_gene: TRBV27; j_gene: TRBJ1-5; abundance: many
CDR3aa: ASSAGGDEKLF; v_gene: TRBV27; j_gene: TRBJ1-4; abundance: NA
CDR3aa: ASSLTPPTRGETQY; v_gene: TRBV6-5; j_gene: TRBJ2-5; abundance: NA
CDR3aa: ASSQETGTGTEKLF; v_gene: TRBV4-1; j_gene: TRBJ1-4; abundance: NA
CDR3aa: AIRTQGADGYT; v_gene: TRBV10-3; j_gene: TRBJ1-2; abundance: NA
CDR3aa: ASSPQGASSYNEQF; v_gene: TRBV3-1/TRBV3-2; j_gene: TRBJ2-1; abundance: few
CDR3aa: ASRWQGAPEAF; v_gene: TRBV19; j_gene: TRBJ1-1; abundance: NA
CDR3aa: ASSFLTKTYEQY; v_gene: TRBV19; j_gene: TRBJ2-7; abundance: once
CDR3aa: ASSPGQETQY; v_gene: TRBV5-1; j_gene: TRBJ2-5; abundance: NA
CDR3aa: ATSRARDYTEAF; v_gene: TRBV15; j_gene: TRBJ1-1; abundance: NA
CDR3aa: ASSLGPGGATVAAQY; v_gene: TRBV11-2; j_gene: TRBJ2-5; abundance: NA
CDR3aa: AISELDRGRGEAF; v_gene: TRBV10-3; j_gene: TRBJ1-1; abundance: NA
CDR3aa: ASSPPGTAGVEQY; v_gene: TRBV18; j_gene: TRBJ2-7; abundance: NA
CDR3aa: ASSSRLAGGQNEQY; v_gene: TRBV27; j_gene: TRBJ2-7; abundance: NA
CDR3aa: ASSLSLSYEQY; v_gene: TRBV28; j_gene: TRBJ2-7; abundance: NA
CDR3aa: ATSDPTGSTDTQY; v_gene: TRBV24-1; j_gene: TRBJ2-3; abundance: NA
CDR3aa: ASSPRTGLSYEQY; v_gene: TRBV7-2; j_gene: TRBJ2-7; abundance: few
CDR3aa: ASSLAKNYGYT; v_gene: TRBV5-5; j_gene: TRBJ1-2; abundance: NA
CDR3aa: ASPREKLF; v_gene: TRBV10-2; j_gene: TRBJ1-4; abundance: NA
CDR3aa: SVGPGGDTQY; v_gene: TRBV29-1; j_gene: TRBJ2-3; abundance: NA
CDR3aa: ASSLDRPNYGYT; v_gene: TRBV7-8; j_gene: TRBJ1-2; abundance: NA
CDR3aa: ASSSTLAGRYEQF; v_gene: TRBV14; j_gene: TRBJ2-1; abundance: NA
CDR3aa: ASSLSRGLGYGYT; v_gene: TRBV28; j_gene: TRBJ1-2; abundance: once
CDR3aa: AISEWGGASSYNEQF; v_gene: TRBV10-3; j_gene: TRBJ2-1; abundance: NA
CDR3aa: ASGNSNQPQH; v_gene: TRBV19; j_gene: TRBJ1-5; abundance: NA
CDR3aa: ASRRPGQGYEKLF; v_gene: TRBV27; j_gene: TRBJ1-4; abundance: NA
CDR3aa: ASSQEAQVLLGNTIY; v_gene: TRBV4-1; j_gene: TRBJ1-3; abundance: NA
CDR3aa: ASRAPSSLNQPQH; v_gene: TRBV6-5; j_gene: TRBJ1-5; abundance: NA
CDR3aa: ASSESGDGEKLF; v_gene: TRBV2; j_gene: TRBJ1-4; abundance: NA
CDR3aa: ASSSRGASRQPQH; v_gene: TRBV19; j_gene: TRBJ1-5; abundance: NA
CDR3aa: ASSSGQGRDYGYT; v_gene: TRBV28; j_gene: TRBJ1-2; abundance: NA
CDR3aa: ASSIVSRQGTYGYT; v_gene: TRBV19; j_gene: TRBJ1-2; abundance: NA
CDR3aa: ASSYQGTDTQY; v_gene: TRBV6-2/TRBV6-3; j_gene: TRBJ2-3; abundance: NA